These 18 T cell receptor beta chains share one sample of origin, sequenced in a study of blood T cell repertoires in COVID-19. The repertoire was sequenced with immunoSEQ multiplex PCR; TCRdb's copy has only in-frame clones and lacks some. The table shows some 93,000 clones, with about 89% occurring only once. The sample was peripheral blood. The receptor source for this set is a man over 45 with acute or convalescent COVID-19.

This clone has just a few counts. V and J are TRBV7-2 and TRBJ1-5, with D unresolved. This CDR3 is built from 16 residues. In germline, CDR1 is SGHTA, CDR2 FQGNSA. Trimming took off 5 bases at V and 1 base at J, with 15 bases between the two ends. CDR3 residues: CASSPAPGRSNQPQHF. The CDR3 DNA reads TGTGCCAGCAGCCCTGCCCCAGGTCGAAGCAATCAGCCCCAGCATTTT.

This clone was seen a few times. The CDR3 DNA is TGTGCCAGCACGGGTGCTCCCCCTATGAACACTGAAGCTTTCTTT. Translating gives CASTGAPPMNTEAFF. The chain couples TRBV27 to TRBJ1-1; D gene unclear. Germline CDR1 MNHEY, CDR2 SMNVEV (reference sequence). The CDR3 is made up of 15 amino acids. The V gene lost 7 bases and the J gene lost 0 bases, with 15 bases spanning the gap.

This clone has just one count. The gene calls are TRBV6-5 and TRBJ2-1; 7 nucleotides align to TRBD1. V gave up 2 bases and J gave up 7 bases; unmatched junction bases: 8. This CDR3 is built from 15 residues. CDR1 and CDR2 (germline): MNHEY, SVGAGI. As DNA, the CDR3 is TGTGCCAGCAGTTACCAAGGGGGCGTCTTTAATGAGCAGTTCTTC. Translated, it gives CASSYQGGVFNEQFF.

The chain is built from TRBV7-9 and TRBJ2-7, with D perhaps TRBD1 (6 bases). The germline V and J ends were trimmed by 6 bases and 0 bases, with 12 bases remaining between them. Per germline, CDR1 SEHNR and CDR2 FQNEAQ (reference sequence). This CDR3 comprises 14 residues. CDR3 nucleotide sequence: TGTGCCAGCAGGCCCCGGGACAACTCCTACGAGCAGTACTTC. Translated: CASRPRDNSYEQYF. The variable domain in full, completed from reference TRBV7-9 and TRBJ2-7, reads DTGVSQNPRHKITKRGQNVTFRCDPISEHNRLYWYRQTLGQGPEFLTYFQNEAQLEKSRLLSDRFSAERPKGSFSTLEIQRTEQGDSAMYLCASRPRDNSYEQYFGPGTRLTVT.

This clone was detected only a few times. The chain employs TRBV5-4 and TRBJ2-1; weak D call: TRBD2 (6 bases). V dropped 0 bases and J dropped 1 base, with 17 bases sitting between them. The CDR3 spans 18 residues. Per germline, CDR1 SGHNT and CDR2 YYREEE (reference sequence). For the CDR3, the DNA is TGTGCCAGCAGCTTGGGCCAGTATTCGGGGACTTCCTACAATGAGCAGTTCTTC. It yields the protein CASSLGQYSGTSYNEQFF.

The CDR3 region is CASSWGQGSTDTQYF. Written as DNA, the CDR3 is TGTGCCAGCAGCTGGGGACAGGGTAGCACAGATACGCAGTATTTT. The V and J genes are TRBV5-5 and TRBJ2-3, with 9 positions matching TRBD1. The CDR3 contains 15 residues. CDR1 is SGHKS, CDR2 YYEKEE, per germline (reference sequence). Trimming cost V 3 bases and J 0 bases; bases outside gene matches: 2.

CDR3 residues: CASSTGWTGELFF. In nucleotides, the CDR3 is TGTGCCAGTAGTACGGGGTGGACCGGGGAGCTGTTTTTT. The V gene is TRBV19, the J gene TRBJ2-2; D possibly corresponds to TRBD2 (5 bases). Trimming shortened V by 4 bases and J by 5 bases, and 8 bases separated the two germline ends. CDR1 is LNHDA, CDR2 SQIVND, per germline (reference sequence). The CDR3 covers 13 residues.

The chain couples TRBV12-3 or TRBV12-4 to TRBJ1-4; 7 bases are a match to TRBD1. The CDR3 has 13 residues. The V and J ends lost 3 bases and 16 bases, in that order; junction bases with no gene match: 11. In DNA, the CDR3 is TGTGCCAGCAGTTTGGGGACAGCGCTAAACCCGTTTTTT. Its protein is CASSLGTALNPFF.

This chain uses TRBV7-2 with TRBJ2-7; 7 bases are shared with TRBD2. Germline trimming cut 5 bases from V and 3 bases from J; bases unmatched to any gene: 10. CDR1 and CDR2 from the germline V gene are SGHTA and FQGNSA. The CDR3 is 15 amino acids. CDR3 sequence reads: CASSIGLVNFYEQYF. The CDR3 DNA reads TGTGCCAGCAGCATTGGACTAGTTAACTTCTACGAGCAGTACTTC.

The V call is TRBV28, the J call TRBJ1-5; TRBD1 agrees at 7 bases. V lost 5 bases and J lost 0; bases outside the gene matches: 10. CDR3 length: 17 residues. Germline values: CDR1 MDHEN, CDR2 SYDVKM. The CDR3 reads CASSEIQGTYSNQPQHF. Here the CDR3 DNA reads TGTGCCAGCAGTGAAATACAGGGGACGTATAGCAATCAGCCCCAGCATTTT.

The sample holds a few counts of this clone. V is TRBV18 and J is TRBJ2-7; TRBD2 matches 8 bases. Germline V lookup: CDR1 KGHSH, CDR2 LQKENI. The CDR3 is 13 amino acids. Trimming at V came to 6 bases and at J to 6 bases, leaving 7 bases not matched to a gene. CDR3 protein: CASSPTGGIEQYF. In DNA form, the CDR3 reads TGTGCCAGCTCTCCAACGGGAGGGATCGAGCAGTACTTC.

The gene calls are TRBV11-2 and TRBJ2-1, with a tentative D call TRBD2 (6 bases). V shed 1 base and J shed 4 bases, with 11 bases lying between them. Germline-derived CDR1 and CDR2 are SGHAT and FQNNGV. The CDR3 covers 15 residues. This CDR3 is CASSLVGGAYNEQFF. The DNA for the CDR3 is TGTGCCAGCAGCTTAGTTGGCGGGGCTTACAATGAGCAGTTCTTC.

Only a few counts were recorded for this clone. J is TRBJ2-5 and V is TRBV5-1; 8 positions match TRBD2. CDR1 SGHRS and CDR2 YFSETQ come from the germline V gene. The V segment lost 3 bases and the J segment 1 base; nucleotides outside the gene matches: 8. The CDR3 has 16 amino acids. The CDR3: CASSSTGGPGQETQYF. The CDR3 region has the DNA TGCGCCAGCAGCTCCACGGGAGGGCCGGGCCAAGAGACCCAGTACTTC.

The CDR3 is CASSPPPGEKLFF. For the CDR3, the DNA is TGTGCCAGCTCACCCCCTCCGGGGGAAAAACTGTTTTTT. V is TRBV18 and J is TRBJ1-4; D not certain. This CDR3 has 13 amino acids. V shed 3 bases and J shed 8 bases, with 10 bases lying between them. Per germline, CDR1 KGHSH and CDR2 LQKENI.

J is TRBJ2-7 and V is TRBV3-1 (or the pseudogene TRBV3-2), with 9 bases matching TRBD2. CDR1 and CDR2 (germline): LGHDT, YNNKEL (reference sequence). The CDR3 has 15 amino acids. The trim removed 3 bases at V and 7 bases at J, leaving 10 bases unmatched. The CDR3 bases are TGTGCCAGCAGCCAGAAGGGGCGGGAGGGCCAAGAGCAGTACTTC. As protein: CASSQKGREGQEQYF.

The chain uses TRBV6-5 and TRBJ1-2; weak D call: TRBD1 (6 bases). V lost 6 bases, J lost 0 bases, and 14 bases lay in between. The CDR3 totals 15 residues. The germline CDR1 and CDR2 sequences are MNHEY and SVGAGI. CDR3 residues: CASSQQGVPNYGYTF. The CDR3 nucleotides read TGTGCCAGCAGCCAACAGGGCGTACCTAACTATGGCTACACCTTC.

The rearrangement links TRBV6-5 to TRBJ2-5, with 8 bases fitting TRBD1. Looked up from germline, CDR1 is MNHEY and CDR2 is SVGAGI. The CDR3 extends over 15 amino acids. V lost 5 bases and J lost 1; bases outside the gene matches: 6. The CDR3 loop is CASSPTGVSQETQYF. DNA for the CDR3: TGTGCCAGCAGTCCGACAGGGGTCAGCCAAGAGACCCAGTACTTC.

The V call is TRBV11-2, the J call TRBJ1-1; 11 bases agree with TRBD1. Germline lookup yields CDR1 SGHAT and CDR2 FQNNGV. The CDR3 sequence is 14 residues long. V lost 5 bases, J lost 7 bases, and 6 bases stayed unmatched. The CDR3 loop reads CASSPGTGGSEAFF. In DNA, the CDR3 is TGTGCCAGCAGCCCCGGGACAGGGGGGAGTGAAGCTTTCTTT.